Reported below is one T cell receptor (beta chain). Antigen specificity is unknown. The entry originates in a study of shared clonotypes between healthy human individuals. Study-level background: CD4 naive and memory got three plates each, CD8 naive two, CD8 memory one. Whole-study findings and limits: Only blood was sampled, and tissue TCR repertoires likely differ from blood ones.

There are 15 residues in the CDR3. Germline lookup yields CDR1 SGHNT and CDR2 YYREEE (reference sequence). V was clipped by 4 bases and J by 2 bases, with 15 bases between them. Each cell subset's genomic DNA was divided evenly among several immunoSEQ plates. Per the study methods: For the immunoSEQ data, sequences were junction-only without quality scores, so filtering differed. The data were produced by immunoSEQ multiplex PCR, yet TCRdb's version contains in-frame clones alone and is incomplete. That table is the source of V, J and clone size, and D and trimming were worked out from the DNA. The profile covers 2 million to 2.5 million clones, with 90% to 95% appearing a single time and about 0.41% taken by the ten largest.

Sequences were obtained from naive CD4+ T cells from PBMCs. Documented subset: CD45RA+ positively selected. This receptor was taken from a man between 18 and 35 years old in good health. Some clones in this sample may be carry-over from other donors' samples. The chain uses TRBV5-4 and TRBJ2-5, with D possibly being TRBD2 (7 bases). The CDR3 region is CASSGGGRRQETQYF. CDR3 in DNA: TGTGCCAGCAGCGGGGGGGGCAGGCGGCAAGAGACCCAGTACTTC.